Each of the 32 T cell receptor beta chains below was sequenced from the same sample in a study of T-cell reconstitution after alpha-beta-depleted transplantation in children (TCRdb year 2016). Overall results and qualifications from the work: The frequencies of hyperexpanded clones fell over the following months, and after one year, T-cell counts and TCRbeta diversity were mostly attributed to newly produced T cells.

No antigen is known for these receptors. This specimen's treatment or condition label, per the study, means: allogeneic hematopoietic cell transplantation with graft depleted of TCRalphabeta T cells and CD19 B cells. Libraries were prepared through PCR. Sequenced using an Illumina HiSeq 2500. TCR library preparation used molecular barcoding, with unique molecular identifiers applied to normalize quantification of the TCRbeta repertoire. TCRdb ran its own pipeline on the public reads, namely fastp trimming at Q25 and MiXCR clone calling, and kept in-frame beta chains. Each CDR3 protein gets just one entry, which takes the most common genes and DNA from the rows behind it. In this sample the table shows hundreds of thousands of distinct CDR3 sequences, 7.5% to 9% of which occur a single time. 9.1% of the sample comes from the top ten. Sequencing was performed on peripheral blood, taken 360 days after TCRalphabeta/CD19-depleted stem cell transplant. All receptors come from a female patient between 2 and 15 years old who had a stem cell transplant for Fanconi anemia, so the T cells may come from the graft donor.

The chain is built from TRBV18 and TRBJ2-7; TRBD2 agrees at 13 bases. V shed 3 bases, J shed 4 bases, and the junction held 12 bases outside the gene matches. This CDR3 comprises 18 residues. Germline CDR1 reads KGHSH; CDR2 reads LQKENI. Here the CDR3 reads CASSPATSGGTSSYEQYV. The DNA for the CDR3 is TGTGCCAGCTCACCGGCGACTAGCGGGGGGACCTCTTCTTACGAGCAGTACGTC.

The chain uses TRBV7-2 and TRBJ2-7; the D gene is possibly TRBD1 (5 bases). The CDR3 loop spans 15 amino acids. The V end was cut by 5 bases, the J end by 3 bases, with 17 bases between. In germline, CDR1 is SGHTA, CDR2 FQGNSA. CDR3 in amino acids: CASSPLAQGIYEQYF. For the CDR3, the DNA is TGTGCCAGCAGCCCCCTTGCCCAGGGAATCTACGAGCAGTACTTC.

This clonotype has ten or more counts. This sequence joins TRBV4-3 and TRBJ2-7, with D uncertain. Trimming removed 0 bases from V and 3 bases from J, with 18 bases in between. Germline assignment: CDR1 LGHNA and CDR2 YSLEER. The CDR3 consists of 17 residues. CDR3 DNA sequence: TGCGCCAGCAGCCAAGATCTTGGGTCCGGTGCGGTCTACGAGCAGTACTTC. This translates into CASSQDLGSGAVYEQYF.

The CDR3 sequence: CASGPTYGYTF. CDR3 DNA sequence: TGCGCCAGCGGTCCAACCTATGGCTACACCTTC. The J gene is TRBJ1-2, the V gene TRBV4-1, with D uncertain. This CDR3 is built from 11 residues. Trimming left V 8 bases short and J 4 bases short, with 8 bases between. CDR1 and CDR2 from the germline V gene are MGHRA and YSYEKL.

This clonotype showed up many times. This sequence joins TRBV4-1 and TRBJ2-1, with D maybe TRBD2 (7 bases). Looked up from germline, CDR1 is MGHRA and CDR2 is YSYEKL. This CDR3 spans 14 amino acids. V gave up 4 bases and J gave up 9 bases, with 16 bases separating them. CDR3 residues: CASSLYGGGGEQFF. The CDR3, as DNA: TGCGCCAGCAGCCTATACGGGGGAGGGGGTGAGCAGTTCTTC.

The rearrangement links TRBV7-8 to TRBJ1-2, with a possible D match to TRBD1 (6 bases). This CDR3 region has 15 residues. Trimming removed 0 bases from V and 13 bases from J, with 21 bases in between. In germline, CDR1 is SGHVS, CDR2 FQNEAQ. For the CDR3, the DNA is TGTGCCAGCAGCTTAGCGAGACAGGAGATTATGGCTACCACCTTC. Its protein product is CASSLARQEIMATTF.

Points on this clonotype: Sequence at one end of the junction differs from germline and may be a read error. This rearrangement joins TRBV7-7 to TRBJ2-7, with a possible D match to TRBD2 (5 bases). This CDR3 contains 17 residues. Germline V gene sequence: CDR1 SSHAT, CDR2 FNYEAQ (reference sequence). DNA of the CDR3: TGTGCTAGCAGCTTAGCGCTGCGGGCAGCTTGGGTCCTCGAGCAGTACTTC. Residues: CASSLALRAAWVLEQYF.

In this sample, this clonotype turned up a few times. The rearrangement uses TRBV5-1 and TRBJ2-2, with TRBD1 matching over 7 bases. The CDR3 loop spans 15 amino acids. Germline V gives CDR1 SGHRS, CDR2 YFSETQ. Trimming cost V 0 bases and J 7 bases; bases outside gene matches: 6. Written as DNA, the CDR3 is TGCGCCAGCAGCTTGGGACAGGGATACAACGGGGAGCTGTTTTTT. Translation gives CASSLGQGYNGELFF.

The table lists this clonotype with many counts. The V call is TRBV20-1, the J call TRBJ1-6; tentative D call: TRBD1 (5 bases). The V and J ends lost 6 bases and 0 bases respectively, with 15 bases between them. CDR3 length: 16 residues. CDR1 and CDR2 from the germline V gene are DFQATT and SNEGSKA (reference sequence). CDR3 DNA: TGCAGTGCCCGGGACGGTAAAAGCTCCTATAATTCACCCCTCCACTTT. It codes for CSARDGKSSYNSPLHF.

This clonotype was picked up many times. The rearrangement joins TRBV4-3 to TRBJ2-7; 9 bases are shared with TRBD1. This CDR3 comprises 15 residues. Germline CDR1 and CDR2: LGHNA and YSLEER. The junction had 3 bases not matched to a gene; V was cut back by 1 base and J by 2 bases. The CDR3 bases are TGCGCCAGCAGCCAAGCAGGGACAGGGACCTACGAGCAGTACTTC. This sequence encodes CASSQAGTGTYEQYF.

This clonotype was recorded a few times. The junction shows a germline mismatch at one end, possibly a read error. The chain joins TRBV20-1 to TRBJ2-1; either TRBD1 or TRBD2 may supply D (6 bases each). Germline V gene data show CDR1 as DFQATT and CDR2 as SNEGSKA (reference sequence). The CDR3 runs to 17 residues. In DNA, the CDR3 is TGCTGTGCTAGAGACCTCCCGAGGGGGGCCCTCTACAATGAGCAGTTCTTC. This encodes CCARDLPRGALYNEQFF.

The J gene is TRBJ2-5, the V gene TRBV30, with D perhaps given as TRBD1 or TRBD2 (5 bases each). This CDR3 spans 19 amino acids. V lost 0 bases to trimming and J lost 1 base, with 24 bases between them. The germline V gene encodes CDR1 GTSNPN and CDR2 SVGIG (reference sequence). Here the CDR3 DNA reads TGTGCCTGGAGTGTATTTACATGGGGAAAGCAGAGGGGCCAAGAGACCCAGTACTTC. Protein product: CAWSVFTWGKQRGQETQYF.

This clonotype was recorded at least ten times. The genes are TRBV5-4 and TRBJ2-3; D perhaps matches TRBD2 (6 bases). Germline CDR1 and CDR2: SGHNT and YYREEE (reference sequence). The CDR3 consists of 15 residues. V lost 0 bases and J 0 bases, leaving 8 bases between the germline ends. The CDR3 region is CASSLGGGSTDTQYF. The CDR3 DNA reads TGTGCCAGCAGCTTGGGTGGGGGGAGCACAGATACGCAGTATTTT.

This clonotype was seen a single time. The chain combines TRBV14 with TRBJ2-3; perhaps TRBD1 as D (6 bases). With 2 bases removed from V and 2 bases from J, the gap between germline ends came to 14 bases. The CDR3 is made up of 16 amino acids. Germline V gives CDR1 SGHDN, CDR2 FVKESK. The CDR3 reads CASSQLGARFTDTQYF. CDR3 coding DNA: TGTGCCAGCAGCCAATTGGGGGCCCGCTTCACAGATACGCAGTATTTT.

This clonotype was observed many times. J is TRBJ2-3 and V is TRBV21-1; the D call of TRBD2 is as the table states it, not checked on the DNA. TRBV21-1 is a known pseudogene. The CDR3 is 17 amino acids. In DNA, the CDR3 is TGTGCCAGCAGCAAGTGGGCTAGCGGGATGAGCACAGATACGCAGTATTTT. Protein: CASSKWASGMSTDTQYF.

This chain joins TRBV3-1 and TRBJ1-3; no firm D call. Trimming cost V 4 bases and J 0 bases, with 10 bases left between them. The CDR3 contains 15 residues. Per germline, CDR1 LGHDT and CDR2 YNNKEL (reference sequence). The CDR3 protein is CASSPRTGSGNTIYF. As DNA, the CDR3 is TGTGCCAGCAGCCCCCGGACGGGCTCTGGAAACACCATATATTTT. Full variable domain (missing parts from reference TRBV3-1 and TRBJ1-3): DTAVSQTPKYLVTQMGNDKSIKCEQNLGHDTMYWYKQDSKKFLKIMFSYNNKELIINETVPNRFSPKSPDKAHLNLHINSLELGDSAVYFCASSPRTGSGNTIYFGEGSWLTVV.

The sample holds many counts of this clonotype. The V gene is TRBV9, the J gene TRBJ2-1, with D possibly TRBD2 on 5 matching bases. The CDR3 totals 14 residues. The germline V and J ends were trimmed by 3 bases and 9 bases, with 16 bases remaining between them. Germline CDR1 is SGDLS and CDR2 is YYNGEE. This CDR3 is CASSAGRADFEQFF. In nucleotides, the CDR3 is TGTGCCAGCAGCGCTGGGCGGGCTGACTTTGAGCAGTTCTTC.

This clonotype came up a few times. CDR3 DNA: TGTGCCAGCAGTCGCAATGACAGGGGCTATGGCTACACCTTC. This sequence encodes CASSRNDRGYGYTF. The rearrangement links TRBV7-9 to TRBJ1-2; 8 bases line up with TRBD1. Germline assignment: CDR1 SEHNR and CDR2 FQNEAQ (reference sequence). This CDR3 has 14 residues. With V trimmed by 6 bases and J by 4 bases, 7 bases remained unmatched.

This clonotype appeared many times. The chain recombines TRBV29-1 with TRBJ2-5, with D tentatively TRBD1 or TRBD2 (5 bases each). The CDR3 totals 13 residues. Between the trimmed V and J ends, which lost 1 base and 2 bases, there was a span of 8 bases. In germline, CDR1 is SQVTM, CDR2 ANQGSEA. The CDR3 DNA reads as TGCAGCGTTGAAGGGGACCAGCAAGAGACCCAGTACTTC. As protein: CSVEGDQQETQYF.

This clonotype was seen repeatedly, ten times or more. This chain links TRBV7-9 with TRBJ1-1; D is perhaps TRBD1 (5 bases). Trimming removed 4 bases from V and 0 bases from J, with 12 bases in between. Germline-derived CDR1 and CDR2 are SEHNR and FQNEAQ (reference sequence). The CDR3 contains 15 residues. The CDR3 coding sequence is TGTGCCAGCAGCTACCCTGACAGTTTGAACACTGAAGCTTTCTTT. Translated: CASSYPDSLNTEAFF.

In its sample, this clonotype was seen many times. This chain links TRBV5-1 with TRBJ2-2; D is perhaps TRBD2 (6 bases). The CDR3 length is 14 residues. Trimming removed 7 bases from V and 6 bases from J, with 16 bases in between. Germline V CDR1 and CDR2: SGHRS, YFSETQ. The DNA for the CDR3 is TGCGCCAGCTCCTCTTTGACTAGTTCCGGGGAGCTGTTTTTT. Encoded protein: CASSSLTSSGELFF.

The sample holds many counts of this clonotype. The chain couples TRBV20-1 to TRBJ2-7; 9 positions match TRBD2. The V and J ends lost 1 base and 3 bases, in that order; junction bases with no gene match: 4. Germline V gene lookup returns CDR1 DFQATT and CDR2 SNEGSKA (reference sequence). The CDR3 spans 14 residues. The CDR3 nucleotides are TGCAGTGCTAGAGCTAGCGGGACACACTACGAGCAGTACTTC. Amino acids: CSARASGTHYEQYF.

This clonotype was detected many times. The CDR3 bases are TGTGCCAGCAGCGTAGCAGGGTCTGGAAACACCATATATTTT. It is translated as CASSVAGSGNTIYF. The V gene is TRBV9, the J gene TRBJ1-3, with a tentative D call TRBD1 (5 bases). The CDR3 has 14 amino acids. The germline V gene has CDR1 SGDLS and CDR2 YYNGEE. V gave up 0 bases and J gave up 1 base, with 5 bases separating them.

This clonotype is medium-sized in the sample. The chain couples TRBV24-1 to TRBJ2-1; 10 nucleotides agree with TRBD1. Germline loops: CDR1 KGHDR, CDR2 SFDVKD. Unmatched junction bases numbered 8, after V lost 10 bases and J lost 0 bases. This CDR3 spans 16 amino acids. CDR3 sequence (DNA): TGTGCCACTGGGACAGGGGTGGCAAGCTCCTACAATGAGCAGTTCTTC. It encodes CATGTGVASSYNEQFF.

This clonotype was recorded many times. The chain has TRBV5-1 and TRBJ2-5, with TRBD2 matching over 7 bases. The germline V gene encodes CDR1 SGHRS and CDR2 YFSETQ. The length of the CDR3 is 13 residues. The ends lost 4 bases at V and 1 base at J; junction bases unmatched: 1. The CDR3 DNA reads as TGCGCCAGCAGCCGGACTAGCCAAGAGACCCAGTACTTC. This translates into CASSRTSQETQYF.

This clonotype was recorded a few times. The chain links TRBV9 to TRBJ1-2; no definite D call. The germline CDR1 and CDR2 sequences are SGDLS and YYNGEE. The CDR3 has 14 residues. Trimming pared 0 bases from V and 7 bases from J, leaving 13 bases between. DNA for the CDR3: TGTGCCAGCAGCGTAGGGACCATGGGCGGTGGCTACACCTTC. Translating gives CASSVGTMGGGYTF.

This clonotype was seen repeatedly, ten times or more. The chain combines TRBV2 with TRBJ2-7; D might be TRBD2 (6 bases). V shed 6 bases and J shed 4 bases, with 10 bases lying between them. The CDR3 runs to 12 residues. Germline CDR1 and CDR2: SNHLY and FYNNEI. CDR3 loop: CASREGPYEQYF. For the CDR3, the DNA is TGTGCCAGCAGGGAGGGACCTTACGAGCAGTACTTC.

This clonotype was seen ten or more times. The chain uses TRBV20-1 and TRBJ2-3, with a possible D match to TRBD2 (7 bases). Germline values: CDR1 DFQATT, CDR2 SNEGSKA (reference sequence). The ends were cut back, 6 bases at V and 3 bases at J, with 19 bases in the middle. The CDR3 sequence is 15 residues long. The CDR3 nucleotides are TGCAGTGCCAACCCCCGGAGGGGGGGGACAGATACGCAGTATTTT. Translation gives CSANPRRGGTDTQYF.

The rearrangement joins TRBV7-8 to TRBJ2-6, with D perhaps TRBD1 or TRBD2 (5 bases each). Germline CDR1 is SGHVS and CDR2 is FQNEAQ. The CDR3 has 18 amino acids. Trimming pared 9 bases from V and 0 bases from J, leaving 21 bases between. The CDR3 nucleotides read TGTGCCAGTGTTTCGGGGCCAGCTCCTAGCTCTGGGGCCAACGTCCTGACTTTC. As protein: CASVSGPAPSSGANVLTF.

The V gene is TRBV5-5, the J gene TRBJ1-2; D is perhaps TRBD1 (5 bases). Trimming left V 0 bases short and J 10 bases short, with 19 bases between. Germline V gene sequence: CDR1 SGHKS, CDR2 YYEKEE (reference sequence). CDR3 length: 15 residues. DNA of the CDR3: TGTGCCAGCAGCTTGGCCTGGGGGGATCCGGCCGCCTACACCTTC. As protein: CASSLAWGDPAAYTF.

V is TRBV27 and J is TRBJ2-6; a possible D gene is TRBD1 (6 bases). Germline lookup yields CDR1 MNHEY and CDR2 SMNVEV (reference sequence). V was cut by 5 bases and J by 4 bases, with 15 bases left in between. The CDR3 contains 16 residues. CDR3 bases: TGTGCCAGCAGTCTTCTAACAGGGCTGGGGGCCAACGTCCTGACTTTC. As protein: CASSLLTGLGANVLTF. Variable domain in full (rest from reference TRBV27 and TRBJ2-6): EAQVTQNPRYLITVTGKKLTVTCSQNMNHEYMSWYRQDPGLGLRQIYYSMNVEVTDKGDVPEGYKVSRKEKRNFPLILESPSPNQTSLYFCASSLLTGLGANVLTFGAGSRLTVL.

In this sample, this clonotype turned up many times. The chain carries TRBV20-1 and TRBJ2-2, with TRBD1 matching over 8 bases. The J segment lost 6 bases and the V segment lost 2 bases, leaving 5 bases of the junction unmatched. The germline gives CDR1 DFQATT, CDR2 SNEGSKA (reference sequence). The CDR3 runs to 14 residues. The chain's CDR3 is CSARQGAGSGELFF. The CDR3 DNA sequence: TGCAGTGCTAGACAGGGGGCTGGGTCCGGGGAGCTGTTTTTT.